This T cell receptor beta chain was sequenced for a study of blood T cell repertoires in COVID-19. Study summary: Material from acute and convalescent COVID-19 was sourced from the United States, Italy and Spain. Sources were T cells, B-cell-depleted T cells, or PBMCs; the material itself was cDNA or gDNA.

Repertoires were generated with immunoSEQ multiplex PCR, while TCRdb's copy carries only in-frame clones and drops some. The table lists approximately 90,000 clones, more than 60% of them singletons. The CDR3 contains 14 residues. Germline V gene lookup returns CDR1 SGHVS and CDR2 FNYEAQ. V shed 5 bases and J 6 bases; nucleotides not matched to a gene: 5. The TCR comes from a human donor in a cohort sampled during active COVID-19. The chain uses TRBV7-6 and TRBJ2-5; TRBD1 matches at 11 bases. Source material: peripheral blood. CDR3 residues: CASSPGTGGKTQYF. The CDR3 nucleotides read TGTGCCAGCAGCCCGGGGACAGGGGGAAAGACCCAGTACTTC. Full variable domain (outside the CDR3, taken from reference TRBV7-6 and TRBJ2-5): GAGVSQSPRYKVTKRGQDVALRCDPISGHVSLYWYRQALGQGPEFLTYFNYEAQQDKSGLPNDRFSAERPEGSISTLTIQRTEQRDSAMYRCASSPGTGGKTQYFGPGTRLLVL.